The source of this T cell receptor beta chain is a study of control samples from healthy donors and cancer patients. Data came from immunoSEQ multiplex PCR; TCRdb stores just in-frame clones and leaves some out. This table has more than 15,000 clones, roughly 85% appearing once. In its sample, this clone was seen a few times. The sample was PBMCs. The receptor's source is a man of 80 years or more with head and neck cancer.

CDR3 sequence (DNA): TGTGCCATCAGTGAGTCAATAACTAGCGGAGGGGACACCGGGGAGCTGTTTTTT. This codes for CAISESITSGGDTGELFF. The chain links TRBV10-3 to TRBJ2-2; TRBD2 aligns across 8 bases. CDR3 size: 18 residues. The V gene end was trimmed by 0 bases and the J gene end by 3 bases; junction bases not matched to a gene: 9. CDR1 is ENHRY, CDR2 SYGVKD, per germline.